The 24 T cell receptor beta chains given below trace back to one sample, sequenced in a study of blood T cell repertoires in COVID-19. The assay was immunoSEQ multiplex PCR, and TCRdb's table has in-frame clones only and misses some. This table has 180,000 or so clones, 86% appearing once. The sample comprised PBMCs or T cells enriched from blood (not recorded which). These receptors were collected from a woman aged 25 to 39 who had recovered from COVID-19.

The V and J genes are TRBV7-9 and TRBJ2-3, with TRBD2 identical over 9 bases. The trim removed 6 bases at V and 3 bases at J, leaving 10 bases unmatched. The CDR3 is 16 residues long. In germline, CDR1 is SEHNR, CDR2 FQNEAQ (reference sequence). The CDR3 protein is CASSSIAGDRTDTQYF. The CDR3, as DNA: TGTGCCAGCAGTTCTATAGCGGGAGATAGGACAGATACGCAGTATTTT.

V is TRBV27 and J is TRBJ2-7, with D maybe TRBD1 (6 bases). Per the germline V gene, CDR1 is MNHEY and CDR2 is SMNVEV (reference sequence). Trimming pared 4 bases from V and 0 bases from J, leaving 13 bases between. This CDR3 contains 15 residues. The CDR3 region has the DNA TGTGCCAGCAGTTCCAGGGGATTGAGCTCCTACGAGCAGTACTTC. Translating it yields CASSSRGLSSYEQYF.

The CDR3 nucleotides read TGTGCCAGCAGCCAAGAATCGGGGAGGACTGAAGCTTTCTTT. Amino acid sequence: CASSQESGRTEAFF. The gene calls are TRBV3-1 (or the pseudogene TRBV3-2) and TRBJ1-1, with D hard to call. Trimming cost V 0 bases and J 5 bases, with 10 bases left between them. The germline CDR1 and CDR2 sequences are LGHDT and YNNKEL (reference sequence). The CDR3 sequence is 14 residues long.

The chain joins TRBV28 to TRBJ2-7, with 10 nucleotides matching TRBD1. Trimming at V came to 5 bases and at J to 3 bases, leaving 7 bases not matched to a gene. Germline loops: CDR1 MDHEN, CDR2 SYDVKM. CDR3 length: 15 residues. The DNA of the CDR3 is TGTGCCAGCAGTCACCAGGGGACAGGGGTCTACGAGCAGTACTTC. Protein: CASSHQGTGVYEQYF. Variable domain in full (rest from reference TRBV28 and TRBJ2-7): DVKVTQSSRYLVKRTGEKVFLECVQDMDHENMFWYRQDPGLGLRLIYFSYDVKMKEKGDIPEGYSVSREKKERFSLILESASTNQTSMYLCASSHQGTGVYEQYFGPGTRLTVT.

The chain uses TRBV6-6 and TRBJ2-1; perhaps TRBD2 as D (6 bases). Trimming pared 8 bases from V and 0 bases from J, leaving 17 bases between. The CDR3 consists of 16 residues. The germline gives CDR1 MNHNY, CDR2 SVGAGI (reference sequence). The CDR3 region has the DNA TGTGCCAGCGGCGCCTGGACGGGACTCTCCTACAATGAGCAGTTCTTC. Translating it yields CASGAWTGLSYNEQFF.

The chain carries TRBV19 and TRBJ2-7; unclear D gene. Germline V gives CDR1 LNHDA, CDR2 SQIVND (reference sequence). V lost 8 bases to trimming and J lost 5 bases, with 16 bases between them. The CDR3 sequence is 13 residues long. In DNA form, the CDR3 reads TGTGCCAGTTCGTACGGGTCCGTCGACGAGCAGTACTTC. Translating gives CASSYGSVDEQYF.

The chain employs TRBV5-6 and TRBJ2-5; D unclear. V lost 0 bases, J lost 3 bases, and 12 bases lay in between. The V gene's germline CDR1 is SGHDT and CDR2 YYEEEE. This CDR3 is built from 15 residues. In DNA form, the CDR3 reads TGTGCCAGCAGCTTGGCGTTGGTCGAGAAAGAGACCCAGTACTTC. Translation: CASSLALVEKETQYF.

The V gene is TRBV19, the J gene TRBJ2-2; D possibly corresponds to TRBD1 (6 bases). The V gene's germline CDR1 is LNHDA and CDR2 SQIVND (reference sequence). Trimming stripped 7 bases from V and 0 bases from J, with 12 bases between. This CDR3 comprises 15 residues. In DNA, the CDR3 is TGTGCCAGTATAGAAGGACAGACGAACACCGGGGAGCTGTTTTTT. Amino acid sequence: CASIEGQTNTGELFF.

J is TRBJ1-1 and V is TRBV19; no firm D call. V lost 3 bases and J 1 base, leaving 21 bases between the germline ends. The CDR3 sequence is 18 residues long. Looked up from germline, CDR1 is LNHDA and CDR2 is SQIVND (reference sequence). The DNA of the CDR3 is TGTGCCAGTAGTATTCGAGGGTCAGGCTCATTAGCGAACACTGAAGCTTTCTTT. Its protein product is CASSIRGSGSLANTEAFF.

The chain uses TRBV14 and TRBJ2-1, with D maybe TRBD1 (5 bases). The CDR3 loop spans 16 amino acids. Germline assignment: CDR1 SGHDN and CDR2 FVKESK. Trimming took 0 bases from V and 2 from J, leaving 11 bases between them. The CDR3 nucleotides are TGTGCCAGCAGCCAAGAATTAGGGGCCCCCTACAATGAGCAGTTCTTC. Amino acid sequence: CASSQELGAPYNEQFF.

The chain joins TRBV7-8 to TRBJ2-2; no clear D. This CDR3 comprises 12 residues. Between the trimmed V and J ends, which lost 10 bases and 7 bases, there was a span of 13 bases. CDR1 is SGHVS, CDR2 FQNEAQ, per germline. CDR3 protein: CAIVKDSGELFF. CDR3 coding DNA: TGTGCCATAGTCAAAGATAGCGGGGAGCTGTTTTTT. Together with reference TRBV7-8 and TRBJ2-2, the CDR3 gives the full variable domain: GAGVSQSPRYKVAKRGQDVALRCDPISGHVSLFWYQQALGQGPEFLTYFQNEAQLDKSGLPSDRFFAERPEGSVSTLKIQRTQQEDSAVYLCAIVKDSGELFFGEGSRLTVL.

The chain links TRBV5-6 to TRBJ2-1; 9 bases are shared with TRBD1. The V segment lost 1 base and the J segment 6 bases; nucleotides outside the gene matches: 11. Germline V CDR1 and CDR2: SGHDT, YYEEEE. The CDR3 consists of 17 residues. Here the CDR3 DNA reads TGTGCCAGCAGCTTGCGAGCCACCGGGACAGGGCGCAATGAGCAGTTCTTC. It codes for CASSLRATGTGRNEQFF.

The chain employs TRBV7-3 and TRBJ2-3; D may be TRBD2 (5 bases). Germline V gene data show CDR1 as SGHTA and CDR2 as FQGTGA. The CDR3 spans 13 residues. Trimming took off 3 bases at V and 4 bases at J, with 8 bases between the two ends. The CDR3 loop reads CASSFGKADTQYF. CDR3 bases: TGTGCCAGCAGCTTCGGGAAGGCAGATACGCAGTATTTT.

This chain links TRBV30 with TRBJ2-7, with unresolved D. Germline assignment: CDR1 GTSNPN and CDR2 SVGIG (reference sequence). The CDR3 covers 12 residues. V was shortened by 3 bases and J by 4 bases, with 10 bases between the two germline ends. CDR3 protein: CAWSKEIYEQYF. For the CDR3, the DNA is TGTGCCTGGAGCAAGGAGATTTACGAGCAGTACTTC.

V is TRBV2 and J is TRBJ1-2; perhaps TRBD1 as D (5 bases). CDR3 length: 15 residues. V was clipped by 1 base and J by 2 bases, with 11 bases between them. The germline V gene encodes CDR1 SNHLY and CDR2 FYNNEI. The CDR3 region has the DNA TGTGCCAGCAGTGAAGAGACAGTACTAAACTATGGCTACACCTTC. Protein: CASSEETVLNYGYTF. The complete variable domain, with remaining parts taken from reference TRBV2 and TRBJ1-2, reads EPEVTQTPSHQVTQMGQEVILRCVPISNHLYFYWYRQILGQKVEFLVSFYNNEISEKSEIFDDQFSVERPDGSNFTLKIRSTKLEDSAMYFCASSEETVLNYGYTFGSGTRLTVV.

The genes are TRBV11-2 and TRBJ2-3; a possible D gene is TRBD1 (6 bases). Germline loops: CDR1 SGHAT, CDR2 FQNNGV. The CDR3 totals 14 residues. The germline V and J ends were trimmed by 1 base and 4 bases, with 9 bases remaining between them. CDR3 sequence reads: CASSLVGGPDTQYF. The DNA for the CDR3 is TGTGCCAGCAGCTTAGTTGGGGGCCCAGATACGCAGTATTTT.

The V and J genes are TRBV28 and TRBJ1-6; D remains ambiguous. Per germline, CDR1 MDHEN and CDR2 SYDVKM. CDR3 length: 16 amino acids. Trimming left V 2 bases short and J 10 bases short, with 18 bases between. DNA for the CDR3: TGTGCCAGCAGTTTACCTCGATGGGAGGTTAAGTCACCCCTCCACTTT. Protein product: CASSLPRWEVKSPLHF.

Written as DNA, the CDR3 is TGTGCCAGCAGTGCCGGGACTAGCTGGTCCTACAATGAGCAGTTCTTC. Its protein product is CASSAGTSWSYNEQFF. This rearrangement joins TRBV28 to TRBJ2-1, with 9 bases matching TRBD2. This CDR3 is 16 amino acids long. Germline V lookup: CDR1 MDHEN, CDR2 SYDVKM. V lost 5 bases and J lost 1; bases outside the gene matches: 6.

The rearrangement links TRBV10-3 to TRBJ2-7, with TRBD2 matching over 14 bases. Germline CDR1 reads ENHRY; CDR2 reads SYGVKD. V gave up 6 bases and J gave up 7 bases; unmatched junction bases: 8. The CDR3 totals 15 residues. The CDR3, as DNA: TGTGCCATCAGGGCGGGACTAGCGGGAGACGGGGAGCAGTACTTC. This translates into CAIRAGLAGDGEQYF.

The chain combines TRBV3-1 (or the pseudogene TRBV3-2) with TRBJ2-7; possibly TRBD1 for D (6 bases). Germline CDR1 LGHDT, CDR2 YNNKEL (reference sequence). Trimming shortened V by 5 bases and J by 1 base, and 15 bases separated the two germline ends. The CDR3 runs 15 residues. CDR3 in DNA: TGTGCCAGCAGCGAGACGATGACAGGATCCTACGAGCAGTACTTC. Protein sequence: CASSETMTGSYEQYF.

The chain links TRBV5-8 to TRBJ1-2; D remains ambiguous. Germline V lookup: CDR1 SGHTS, CDR2 YDEGEE. The CDR3 spans 14 residues. The V and J ends lost 3 bases and 8 bases respectively, with 17 bases between them. The CDR3 sequence is CASSYDLEGKGYTF. The CDR3 nucleotides read TGTGCCAGCAGCTACGATCTGGAGGGAAAGGGCTACACCTTC.

The V and J genes are TRBV7-6 and TRBJ2-7; 13 bases match TRBD2. CDR1 and CDR2 (germline): SGHVS, FNYEAQ. J lost 4 bases, V lost 5 bases, and 5 bases had no gene match. This CDR3 contains 15 residues. The CDR3 nucleotides are TGTGCCAGCAGCCCAGGACTAGCGGGAGCGTACGAGCAGTACTTC. Amino acids: CASSPGLAGAYEQYF.

The chain links TRBV4-2 to TRBJ2-5, with TRBD2 identical over 11 bases. After removal of 0 bases from V and 5 bases from J, the junction contained 11 bases not matched to a gene. The CDR3 length is 18 residues. The germline gives CDR1 LGHNA, CDR2 YNFKEQ. The CDR3 protein is CASSQDLGASGGLETQYF. DNA of the CDR3: TGTGCCAGCAGCCAAGATCTCGGGGCTAGCGGGGGGCTGGAGACCCAGTACTTC.

The V call is TRBV28, the J call TRBJ1-5, with 8 bases that match TRBD1. CDR3 length equals 14 residues. The trim removed 2 bases at V and 5 bases at J, leaving 2 bases unmatched. CDR1 is MDHEN and CDR2 is SYDVKM in the germline V gene. CDR3 loop: CASSLEQGDQPQHF. The DNA of the CDR3 is TGTGCCAGCAGTTTAGAACAGGGGGATCAGCCCCAGCATTTT.